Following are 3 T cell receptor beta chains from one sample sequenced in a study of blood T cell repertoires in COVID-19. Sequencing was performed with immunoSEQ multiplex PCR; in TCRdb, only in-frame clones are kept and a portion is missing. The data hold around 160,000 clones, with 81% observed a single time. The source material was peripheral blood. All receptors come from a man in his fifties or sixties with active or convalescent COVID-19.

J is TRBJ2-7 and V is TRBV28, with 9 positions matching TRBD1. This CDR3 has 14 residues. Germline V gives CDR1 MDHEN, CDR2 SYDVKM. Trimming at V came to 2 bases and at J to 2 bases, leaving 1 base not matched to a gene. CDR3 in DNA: TGTGCCAGCAGTTTAACAGGGGGCCCCTACGAGCAGTACTTC. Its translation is CASSLTGGPYEQYF.

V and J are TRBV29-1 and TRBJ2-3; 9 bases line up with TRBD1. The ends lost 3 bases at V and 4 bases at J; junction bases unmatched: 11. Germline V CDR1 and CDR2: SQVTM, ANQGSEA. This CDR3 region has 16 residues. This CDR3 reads CSVEGGQGIRADTQYF. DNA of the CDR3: TGCAGCGTTGAGGGAGGACAGGGGATAAGGGCAGATACGCAGTATTTT.

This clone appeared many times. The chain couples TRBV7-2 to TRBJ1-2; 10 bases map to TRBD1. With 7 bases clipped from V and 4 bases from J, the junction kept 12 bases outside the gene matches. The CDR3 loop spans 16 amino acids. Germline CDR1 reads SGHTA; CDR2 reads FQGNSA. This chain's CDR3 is CASIQGRDRGAYGYTF. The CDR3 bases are TGTGCCAGCATCCAAGGCCGGGACAGGGGTGCCTATGGCTACACCTTC.